This TCR beta chain was captured in a study of T cells after yellow fever vaccination. This CDR3 region has 15 residues. J gave up 3 bases and V 4 bases, and 5 bases lay outside the gene matches. In germline, CDR1 is LGHNA, CDR2 YSLEER. This clonotype was seen at least ten times. MiXCR, run by TCRdb on the 5' RACE reads, gives a single entry per CDR3 protein. Counted here are 160,000 or so distinct CDR3 sequences, about 7% occurring once; the ten biggest clones make up about 2.5%. The chain uses TRBV4-3 and TRBJ2-1, with 8 bases identical to TRBD2. This TCR derives from a man aged 18 to 35 who received the YFV17D yellow fever vaccine. Sample: CD4+ T cells sorted from PBMCs, taken 5 days after the first yellow fever vaccination. The CDR3 DNA reads TGCGCCAGCAGCCCCCAGGGGACTAGCTACAATGAGCAGTTCTTC. The encoded protein is CASSPQGTSYNEQFF.